This T cell receptor (beta chain) was retrieved from a study of OX40 agonist ivuxolimab in advanced cancers. At the level of the study: Anti-PD-1, anti-PD-L1 or anti-CTLA-4 therapy given earlier was allowed, and around 40% had some. Three dose-escalation patients had partial responses: one with hepatocellular carcinoma and two with cutaneous melanoma. Study-wide findings and caveats: Averaging showed that CD8+ T cells had more expanded clones than CD4+ did.

Here immunoSEQ multiplex PCR was the method, and the copy in TCRdb shows in-frame clones only, minus some. The sample consists of approximately 81,000 clones, 81% of them appearing once. For this clone: The antigen is not known.

Patients who had autoimmune disease history or got systemic immunosuppression were left out. The CDR3 totals 13 residues. Germline V gene sequence: CDR1 MNHNY, CDR2 SVGAGI (reference sequence). V lost 7 bases and J lost 5, with 14 bases in between. The TCR comes from an adult with an advanced solid tumor such as melanoma, head and neck, liver or kidney cancer. The chain links TRBV6-6 to TRBJ1-1; perhaps TRBD1 as D (6 bases). Sequenced here: CD4+ or CD8+ T cells sorted from blood, sampled in a trial of the OX40 agonist ivuxolimab. The CDR3 DNA follows: TGTGCCAGCACCACCCGAGGGGGAACTGAAGCTTTCTTT. Translation: CASTTRGGTEAFF.